The 31 T cell receptor beta chains below all came from one sample that was sequenced in a study of CD8 T cells in Susac syndrome. Reverse transcription of roughly 0.5 to 1 ug RNA was carried out with random hexamers. TCRdb itself ran the immunoSEQ multiplex PCR reads through MiXCR, one entry per CDR3 protein. The sample shows some 250,000 distinct CDR3 sequences, about 95% of them seen only once. Material: CD4+ T cells from PBMCs. These receptors were obtained from a human donor with Susac syndrome.

The chain employs TRBV11-2 and TRBJ2-7, with D uncertain. Germline assignment: CDR1 SGHAT and CDR2 FQNNGV. CDR3 length: 13 residues. V was trimmed by 0 bases and J by 4 bases, leaving 7 bases between them. The CDR3 spells CASSLDRMYEQYF. The CDR3 DNA reads as TGTGCCAGCAGCTTAGACCGGATGTACGAGCAGTACTTC. The entire variable domain, with the rest obtained from reference TRBV11-2 and TRBJ2-7, is as follows: EAGVAQSPRYKIIEKRQSVAFWCNPISGHATLYWYQQILGQGPKLLIQFQNNGVVDDSQLPKDRFSAERLKGVDSTLKIQPAKLEDSAVYLCASSLDRMYEQYFGPGTRLTVT.

V usage is TRBV2 and J usage is TRBJ2-1; 10 bases align to TRBD2. This CDR3 comprises 14 residues. CDR1 is SNHLY, CDR2 FYNNEI, per germline. V lost 6 bases and J lost 4; bases outside the gene matches: 3. The CDR3 loop is CASRETSGYNEQFF. CDR3 bases: TGTGCCAGCAGAGAGACTAGCGGGTACAATGAGCAGTTCTTC.

The chain is built from TRBV27 and TRBJ2-5, with no clear D. The CDR3 is made up of 15 amino acids. CDR1 and CDR2 (germline): MNHEY, SMNVEV (reference sequence). V lost 5 bases and J lost 5, with 18 bases in between. The CDR3 protein is CASSNLTPARETQYF. In DNA, the CDR3 is TGTGCCAGCAGTAACCTGACCCCCGCGCGGGAGACCCAGTACTTC.

The rearrangement uses TRBV11-3 and TRBJ1-2, with 8 bases identical to TRBD1. CDR1 is SGHNT and CDR2 is YENEEA in the germline V gene. V gave up 5 bases and J gave up 2 bases; unmatched junction bases: 7. The CDR3 totals 15 residues. CDR3 coding DNA: TGTGCCAGCAGCCGACAGGACAGGGCCAACTATGGCTACACCTTC. It translates to CASSRQDRANYGYTF.

J is TRBJ2-7 and V is TRBV29-1, with TRBD2 as a possible D gene (5 bases). V lost 4 bases and J 1 base, leaving 11 bases between the germline ends. The CDR3 is 13 amino acids. Germline lookup yields CDR1 SQVTM and CDR2 ANQGSEA. CDR3 DNA sequence: TGCAGCGTTGGGCGGACTCGTTCCTACGAGCAGTACTTC. Its protein is CSVGRTRSYEQYF.

The chain couples TRBV14 to TRBJ1-2; D gene ambiguous. The ends were cut back, 2 bases at V and 4 bases at J, with 8 bases in the middle. This CDR3 is built from 13 residues. The germline V gene encodes CDR1 SGHDN and CDR2 FVKESK. For the CDR3, the DNA is TGTGCCAGCAGCCAACCGGGCCTCTATGGCTACACCTTC. It specifies CASSQPGLYGYTF.

This chain uses TRBV9 with TRBJ2-2; 7 nucleotides line up with TRBD2. This CDR3 contains 17 residues. In germline, CDR1 is SGDLS, CDR2 YYNGEE. Germline trimming cut 0 bases from V and 0 bases from J; bases unmatched to any gene: 5. The CDR3 sequence: CASSVASAGTNTGELFF. The CDR3, as DNA: TGTGCCAGCAGCGTAGCGTCAGCGGGAACGAACACCGGGGAGCTGTTTTTT.

The chain recombines TRBV30 with TRBJ2-7; D may be TRBD1 (5 bases). V was shortened by 3 bases and J by 0 bases, with 15 bases between the two germline ends. In germline, CDR1 is GTSNPN, CDR2 SVGIG (reference sequence). The CDR3 contains 15 residues. The CDR3 nucleotides read TGTGCCTGGAGACCAGGGATCCATCTCTCCTACGAGCAGTACTTC. Protein: CAWRPGIHLSYEQYF.

The V call is TRBV5-8, the J call TRBJ1-5; D perhaps matches TRBD1 (6 bases). This CDR3 has 14 amino acids. V lost 0 bases and J 9 bases, leaving 13 bases between the germline ends. Germline CDR1 SGHTS, CDR2 YDEGEE. As DNA, the CDR3 is TGTGCCAGCAGCTTGGACAGGGACCGGTGGCCCCAGCATTTT. Protein sequence: CASSLDRDRWPQHF.

The chain couples TRBV11-3 to TRBJ2-7; 12 positions match TRBD2. The V segment lost 1 base and the J segment 5 bases; nucleotides outside the gene matches: 6. The CDR3 contains 16 residues. Germline CDR1 is SGHNT and CDR2 is YENEEA. CDR3 DNA sequence: TGTGCCAGCAGCTTAGGACTAGCGGGAGTATCCGACGAGCAGTACTTC. Its translation: CASSLGLAGVSDEQYF.

The chain has TRBV5-1 and TRBJ2-1, with unresolved D. V was pared by 4 bases and J by 4 bases, with 12 bases between. The CDR3 is made up of 14 amino acids. CDR1 and CDR2 from the germline V gene are SGHRS and YFSETQ. The CDR3 here is CASSTHRSYNEQFF. CDR3 in DNA: TGCGCCAGCAGCACCCATAGGTCGTACAATGAGCAGTTCTTC.

J is TRBJ1-1 and V is TRBV28, with 8 bases aligning to TRBD1. Germline V lookup: CDR1 MDHEN, CDR2 SYDVKM. The ends lost 3 bases at V and 3 bases at J; junction bases unmatched: 6. The CDR3 runs to 15 residues. CDR3 sequence reads: CASSFPLTGDTEAFF. In DNA, the CDR3 is TGTGCCAGCAGTTTCCCTCTGACAGGGGACACTGAAGCTTTCTTT.

The chain joins TRBV29-1 to TRBJ2-5; the match to TRBD2 covers 10 bases. The CDR3 has 13 amino acids. The J segment lost 2 bases and the V segment lost 6 bases, leaving 3 bases of the junction unmatched. Germline values: CDR1 SQVTM, CDR2 ANQGSEA. This CDR3 is CSVRTSGQETQYF. CDR3 nucleotides: TGCAGCGTACGGACTAGCGGACAAGAGACCCAGTACTTC.

The rearrangement joins TRBV29-1 to TRBJ1-1; possibly TRBD1 for D (5 bases). Trimming pared 7 bases from V and 2 bases from J, leaving 20 bases between. The CDR3 loop spans 15 amino acids. CDR1 is SQVTM, CDR2 ANQGSEA, per germline. Here the CDR3 reads CSAARGGVRNTEAFF. The CDR3 nucleotides are TGCAGCGCAGCCCGGGGGGGGGTGAGAAACACTGAAGCTTTCTTT.

The rearrangement joins TRBV27 to TRBJ2-1; D remains unclear. Germline values: CDR1 MNHEY, CDR2 SMNVEV (reference sequence). V lost 5 bases to trimming and J lost 4 bases, with 18 bases between them. This CDR3 is built from 16 residues. This CDR3 reads CASSPPLIAPYNEQFF. DNA of the CDR3: TGTGCCAGCAGTCCCCCACTAATCGCCCCGTACAATGAGCAGTTCTTC.

The rearrangement links TRBV3-1 to TRBJ2-5, with a weak D call TRBD1 (5 bases). Germline CDR1 reads LGHDT; CDR2 reads YNNKEL (reference sequence). Trimming pared 1 base from V and 5 bases from J, leaving 14 bases between. CDR3 size: 15 residues. CDR3 DNA: TGTGCCAGCAGCCAAGGTGCAGGGATTGGGGAGACCCAGTACTTC. Residues: CASSQGAGIGETQYF.

The table lists this clonotype with a count of one. The chain has TRBV11-2 and TRBJ2-3, with D tentatively TRBD1 (5 bases). Germline CDR1 and CDR2: SGHAT and FQNNGV. Trimming removed 5 bases from V and 2 bases from J, with 11 bases in between. The CDR3 runs to 14 residues. CDR3 DNA: TGTGCCAGCAGCCAAGACAGACTCACAGATACGCAGTATTTT. Encoded protein: CASSQDRLTDTQYF.

The chain carries TRBV21-1 and TRBJ1-1. TRBV21-1 is recorded as a pseudogene. The CDR3 contains 16 residues. The chain's CDR3 is CASIWNTGRLNTEAFF. The CDR3 bases are TGTGCCAGCATCTGGAATACGGGACGGCTGAACACTGAAGCTTTCTTT.

The chain couples TRBV5-1 to TRBJ2-7; D possibly corresponds to TRBD2 (5 bases). Germline assignment: CDR1 SGHRS and CDR2 YFSETQ. Trimming cost V 2 bases and J 3 bases, with 15 bases left between them. The CDR3 covers 15 residues. Here the CDR3 DNA reads TGCGCCAGCAGCTTTCTCCCTACGGAGGACTACGAGCAGTACTTC. Encoded protein: CASSFLPTEDYEQYF.

The rearrangement links TRBV9 to TRBJ1-2, with unresolved D. Trimming took off 0 bases at V and 6 bases at J, with 9 bases between the two ends. The CDR3 sequence is 13 residues long. Germline V gene sequence: CDR1 SGDLS, CDR2 YYNGEE. As DNA, the CDR3 is TGTGCCAGCAGCGTAGGGGCAGTAGATGGCTACACCTTC. It yields the protein CASSVGAVDGYTF.

The count of this clonotype is one. The chain has TRBV10-3 and TRBJ1-5; 7 bases agree with TRBD1. Germline assignment: CDR1 ENHRY and CDR2 SYGVKD. The V segment lost 5 bases and the J segment 2 bases; nucleotides outside the gene matches: 6. This CDR3 has 15 amino acids. CDR3 sequence (DNA): TGTGCCATCAGTCTAGGGGGCGTTGGCAATCAGCCCCAGCATTTT. Its protein is CAISLGGVGNQPQHF.

This clonotype appeared a single time. This sequence joins TRBV11-2 and TRBJ1-1; D gene uncertain. The CDR3 totals 13 residues. The V gene's germline CDR1 is SGHAT and CDR2 FQNNGV. V was cut by 4 bases and J by 0 bases, with 6 bases left in between. The CDR3 DNA sequence: TGTGCCAGCAGCTACACGATGAACACTGAAGCTTTCTTT. Protein: CASSYTMNTEAFF.

The chain links TRBV9 to TRBJ1-2; 7 bases line up with TRBD1. Germline CDR1 reads SGDLS; CDR2 reads YYNGEE. V shed 3 bases and J 2 bases; nucleotides not matched to a gene: 13. The CDR3 is made up of 17 amino acids. CDR3 amino acids: CASSASLPGQMNYGYTF. DNA of the CDR3: TGTGCCAGCAGCGCCTCTTTGCCGGGACAGATGAACTATGGCTACACCTTC. Looking up the rest from reference TRBV9 and TRBJ1-2 gives the full variable domain: DSGVTQTPKHLITATGQRVTLRCSPRSGDLSVYWYQQSLDQGLQFLIQYYNGEERAKGNILERFSAQQFPDLHSELNLSSLELGDSALYFCASSASLPGQMNYGYTFGSGTRLTVV.

The chain employs TRBV6-5 and TRBJ2-4; D unresolved. The V end was cut by 5 bases, the J end by 6 bases, with 8 bases between. Germline V CDR1 and CDR2: MNHEY, SVGAGI. The CDR3 loop spans 12 amino acids. The CDR3 bases are TGTGCCAGCAGTCAAGGGCTAAACATTCAGTACTTC. As protein: CASSQGLNIQYF.

The rearrangement uses TRBV28 and TRBJ2-3; tentative D call: TRBD1 (6 bases). The germline V gene encodes CDR1 MDHEN and CDR2 SYDVKM. V lost 5 bases to trimming and J lost 1 base, with 16 bases between them. The CDR3 runs 16 residues. The CDR3 DNA reads as TGTGCCAGCAGTACCCCCAGGGGCTCGGGCACAGATACGCAGTATTTT. Translation: CASSTPRGSGTDTQYF. Supplemented by reference TRBV28 and TRBJ2-3, the full variable domain reads DVKVTQSSRYLVKRTGEKVFLECVQDMDHENMFWYRQDPGLGLRLIYFSYDVKMKEKGDIPEGYSVSREKKERFSLILESASTNQTSMYLCASSTPRGSGTDTQYFGPGTRLTVL.

The chain has TRBV3-1 and TRBJ1-2; no definite D call. CDR1 LGHDT and CDR2 YNNKEL come from the germline V gene (reference sequence). The CDR3 has 13 residues. The V end lost 6 bases, the J end lost 7 bases, and 15 bases lay between the germline ends. This CDR3 reads CASRPMRAGGYTF. CDR3 sequence (DNA): TGTGCCAGCAGACCTATGAGGGCAGGTGGCTACACCTTC.

This sequence joins TRBV5-6 and TRBJ1-1; the match to TRBD1 covers 8 bases. V gave up 8 bases and J gave up 5 bases; unmatched junction bases: 8. Germline V gene lookup returns CDR1 SGHDT and CDR2 YYEEEE. The CDR3 totals 13 residues. Here the CDR3 DNA reads TGTGCCAGTTGTCGACAGGGGTGGACTGAAGCTTTCTTT. It encodes CASCRQGWTEAFF.

This chain links TRBV15 with TRBJ2-1; D not certain. CDR3 length: 11 residues. Between the trimmed V and J ends, which lost 5 bases and 6 bases, there was a span of 5 bases. Germline CDR1 is LNHNV and CDR2 is YYDKDF (reference sequence). CDR3 DNA sequence: TGTGCCACCAGCCTCGGCAATGAGCAGTTCTTC. This sequence encodes CATSLGNEQFF.

The rearrangement links TRBV4-2 to TRBJ1-2; D is ambiguous. Trimming left V 6 bases short and J 4 bases short, with 9 bases between. The CDR3 length is 12 residues. Germline V CDR1 and CDR2: LGHNA, YNFKEQ. CDR3 bases: TGTGCCAGCAGTAGCGGCAGCTATGGCTACACCTTC. Protein product: CASSSGSYGYTF.

The rearrangement links TRBV30 to TRBJ1-1, with 7 nucleotides matching TRBD1. Trimming took 4 bases from V and 3 from J; bases not matched to a gene: 5. This CDR3 comprises 13 residues. Germline V gives CDR1 GTSNPN, CDR2 SVGIG (reference sequence). Written as DNA, the CDR3 is TGTGCCTGGACAAGGACAGGTTACACTGAAGCTTTCTTT. Encoded protein: CAWTRTGYTEAFF.

This sequence joins TRBV18 and TRBJ2-5; maybe TRBD2 (7 bases). This CDR3 has 14 residues. Germline V lookup: CDR1 KGHSH, CDR2 LQKENI. Trimming took 0 bases from V and 5 from J, leaving 10 bases between them. CDR3 sequence reads: CASSPPGGAETQYF. CDR3 coding DNA: TGTGCCAGCTCACCACCGGGGGGGGCTGAGACCCAGTACTTC.